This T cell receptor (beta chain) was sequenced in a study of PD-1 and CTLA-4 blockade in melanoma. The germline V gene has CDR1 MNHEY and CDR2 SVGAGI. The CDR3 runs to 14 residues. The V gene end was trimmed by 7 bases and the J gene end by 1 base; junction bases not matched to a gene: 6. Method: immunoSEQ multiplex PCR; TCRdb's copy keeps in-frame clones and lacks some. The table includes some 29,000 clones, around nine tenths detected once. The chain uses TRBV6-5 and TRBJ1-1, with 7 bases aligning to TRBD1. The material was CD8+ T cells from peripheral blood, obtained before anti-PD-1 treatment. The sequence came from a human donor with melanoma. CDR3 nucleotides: TGTGCCAGCACCTACGCAGGGGGGAACACTGAAGCTTTCTTT. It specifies CASTYAGGNTEAFF.